These 17 T cell receptor beta chains were sequenced from one sample in a study of T cell changes during pregnancy in multiple sclerosis (dated by TCRdb to 2018 to 2020). Libraries were prepared through the immunoSEQ multiplex PCR assay. What TCRdb holds here is the immuneACCESS table cut down to in-frame rearrangements. Part of the clones is not present; checked against another copy, under half of the missing clones reflect an unresolved V gene, and the others are unexplained. The sample contains about 19,000 clones, over 70% of them found a single time. The ten largest make up roughly 5% of the sample. This material consisted of CD8+ T cells from peripheral blood mononuclear cells, taken after pregnancy. The receptors stem from a female donor in good health, enrolled as a control in a pregnancy study.

The CDR3 region is CASSLGSGTDYGYTF. CDR3 sequence (DNA): TGTGCCAGCAGCTTGGGTTCGGGGACAGACTATGGCTACACCTTC. This chain links TRBV5-6 with TRBJ1-2, with 7 bases that match TRBD1. The CDR3 runs 15 residues. Germline V gene sequence: CDR1 SGHDT, CDR2 YYEEEE. V lost 0 bases and J lost 3; bases outside the gene matches: 5.

This chain links TRBV4-3 with TRBJ2-3; 8 nucleotides match TRBD2. Germline V gene data show CDR1 as LGHNA and CDR2 as YSLEER. The ends lost 2 bases at V and 4 bases at J; junction bases unmatched: 8. The CDR3 covers 16 residues. The CDR3 DNA reads TGCGCCAGCAGCCAATTGACCGGGACTAGGGCAGATACGCAGTATTTT. This gives the protein CASSQLTGTRADTQYF.

CDR3 nucleotide sequence: TGCAGCGTTGAAGAAGGTTATGGGACAGGGGATGGCTACACCTTC. Translated: CSVEEGYGTGDGYTF. V gene TRBV29-1 combines with J gene TRBJ1-2; 10 bases map to TRBD1. This CDR3 spans 15 amino acids. The V and J ends lost 0 bases and 6 bases, in that order; junction bases with no gene match: 7. The V gene's germline CDR1 is SQVTM and CDR2 ANQGSEA. Based on the CDR3 plus reference TRBV29-1 and TRBJ1-2, the full variable domain is SAVISQKPSRDICQRGTSLTIQCQVDSQVTMMFWYRQQPGQSLTLIATANQGSEATYESGFVIDKFPISRPNLTFSTLTVSNMSPEDSSIYLCSVEEGYGTGDGYTFGSGTRLTVV.

The V call is TRBV6-5, the J call TRBJ1-1; TRBD1 aligns across 8 bases. CDR1 and CDR2 (germline): MNHEY, SVGAGI. This CDR3 has 13 residues. The V and J ends lost 4 bases and 4 bases, in that order; junction bases with no gene match: 2. CDR3 loop: CASSSRGPTEAFF. CDR3 in DNA: TGTGCCAGCAGTTCCAGGGGGCCCACTGAAGCTTTCTTT.

The J gene is TRBJ1-6, the V gene TRBV27; the match to TRBD1 covers 9 bases. Trimming took 1 base from V and 8 from J; bases not matched to a gene: 9. Germline V CDR1 and CDR2: MNHEY, SMNVEV (reference sequence). The CDR3 sequence is 17 residues long. The CDR3 reads CASSLFGTGQWDSPLHF. CDR3 DNA sequence: TGTGCCAGCAGTTTATTTGGGACAGGGCAGTGGGATTCACCCCTCCACTTT.

J is TRBJ2-2 and V is TRBV9, with 14 bases aligning to TRBD2. Germline values: CDR1 SGDLS, CDR2 YYNGEE. The CDR3 is 17 residues long. The V gene end was trimmed by 4 bases and the J gene end by 9 bases; junction bases not matched to a gene: 11. The CDR3 region has the DNA TGTGCCAGCAGCTCCTGGACTAGCGGGGGGCCGGACCGGGAGCTGTTTTTT. This encodes CASSSWTSGGPDRELFF.

CDR3 in amino acids: CASSEEVSGAYEQYF. The DNA of the CDR3 is TGTGCCAGCAGTGAAGAGGTATCGGGGGCCTACGAGCAGTACTTC. The chain uses TRBV6-1 and TRBJ2-7; TRBD2 might be the D (6 bases). The V end was cut by 1 base, the J end by 2 bases, with 12 bases between. Germline CDR1 is MNHNS and CDR2 is SASEGT. The CDR3 has 15 residues.

The chain carries TRBV5-6 and TRBJ2-5, with unresolved D. V lost 3 bases to trimming and J lost 3 bases, with 3 bases between them. Germline assignment: CDR1 SGHDT and CDR2 YYEEEE. The CDR3 is 11 residues long. CDR3 loop: CASSSKETQYF. The CDR3 nucleotides read TGTGCCAGCAGCTCTAAAGAGACCCAGTACTTC.

This clone was found a few times. The chain is built from TRBV30 and TRBJ1-1; TRBD1 agrees at 9 bases. The junction had 7 bases not matched to a gene; V was cut back by 2 bases and J by 6 bases. Germline V gene lookup returns CDR1 GTSNPN and CDR2 SVGIG (reference sequence). CDR3 size: 14 residues. The DNA for the CDR3 is TGTGCCTGGAGTCTGGGACAGGGAATGGCTGAAGCTTTCTTT. It specifies CAWSLGQGMAEAFF. The variable domain in full, completed from reference TRBV30 and TRBJ1-1, reads SQTIHQWPATLVQPVGSPLSLECTVEGTSNPNLYWYRQAAGRGLQLLFYSVGIGQISSEVPQNLSASRPQDRQFILSSKKLLLSDSGFYLCAWSLGQGMAEAFFGQGTRLTVV.

This clone was seen more than once but under ten times. The sample carries other DNA sequences with the same CDR3. This chain joins TRBV7-6 and TRBJ2-1; weak D call: TRBD2 (6 bases). Germline loops: CDR1 SGHVS, CDR2 FNYEAQ. The CDR3 is 14 amino acids. V shed 0 bases and J shed 4 bases, with 7 bases lying between them. The chain's CDR3 is CASSLAGGYNEQFF. DNA of the CDR3: TGTGCCAGCAGCTTAGCGGGGGGTTACAATGAGCAGTTCTTC.

The rearrangement uses TRBV7-9 and TRBJ2-2; TRBD2 is a possible D gene (6 bases). Trimming stripped 5 bases from V and 0 bases from J, with 13 bases between. Germline values: CDR1 SEHNR, CDR2 FQNEAQ (reference sequence). The CDR3 is 16 residues long. CDR3 sequence: CASSPFAGSNTGELFF. Here the CDR3 DNA reads TGTGCCAGCAGCCCATTCGCGGGATCGAACACCGGGGAGCTGTTTTTT.

Comment on this clone: The same CDR3 can be traced to other DNA sequences in this sample. The V gene is TRBV7-6, the J gene TRBJ2-3; 7 bases align to TRBD2. Germline values: CDR1 SGHVS, CDR2 FNYEAQ. The junction had 6 bases not matched to a gene; V was cut back by 5 bases and J by 4 bases. The length of the CDR3 is 14 residues. The CDR3 protein is CASSPTSGADTQYF. CDR3 bases: TGTGCCAGCAGCCCAACCAGCGGGGCAGATACGCAGTATTTT.

This sequence joins TRBV19 and TRBJ2-7; 11 nucleotides agree with TRBD1. This CDR3 is built from 15 residues. V was clipped by 4 bases and J by 2 bases; unmatched bases: 4. Germline CDR1 is LNHDA and CDR2 is SQIVND (reference sequence). The DNA for the CDR3 is TGTGCCAGTAGTAAAGGACAGGGGGCGACCTACGAGCAGTACTTC. Translated: CASSKGQGATYEQYF.

This clone showed up just once. This rearrangement joins TRBV11-2 to TRBJ1-4; 7 nucleotides match TRBD1. V dropped 5 bases and J dropped 3; count of bases not matched to a gene: 12. Germline-derived CDR1 and CDR2 are SGHAT and FQNNGV. The CDR3 sequence is 17 residues long. The DNA for the CDR3 is TGTGCCAGCAGCGAAGGGACAGTGCTTTCAGCTAATGAAAAACTGTTTTTT. Residues: CASSEGTVLSANEKLFF.

This chain uses TRBV2 with TRBJ1-1; TRBD1 matches 8 bases. CDR3 size: 15 residues. Per the germline V gene, CDR1 is SNHLY and CDR2 is FYNNEI. The ends lost 8 bases at V and 6 bases at J; junction bases unmatched: 14. CDR3 sequence reads: CASRRAGRGLPEAFF. The CDR3 DNA reads as TGTGCCAGCCGTCGGGCGGGCAGGGGGCTCCCTGAAGCTTTCTTT.

This rearrangement joins TRBV23-1 to TRBJ2-1, with D perhaps matching TRBD1 (6 bases). TRBV23-1 is annotated as an ORF whose role is uncertain. V lost 4 bases, J lost 3 bases, and 16 bases lay in between. This CDR3 has 16 amino acids. The CDR3 region has the DNA TGCGCCAGCAGTCGGAACAGGGCGCCTATCTACAATGAGCAGTTCTTC. Translated, it gives CASSRNRAPIYNEQFF.

The chain employs TRBV5-6 and TRBJ1-4; D remains unclear. Germline V gene lookup returns CDR1 SGHDT and CDR2 YYEEEE. Trimming pared 0 bases from V and 4 bases from J, leaving 7 bases between. CDR3 length: 14 amino acids. The CDR3 nucleotides are TGTGCCAGCAGCTTGGCCAGCGTTAATGAAAAACTGTTTTTT. Translating it yields CASSLASVNEKLFF. Full variable domain (remainder filled in from reference TRBV5-6 and TRBJ1-4): DAGVTQSPTHLIKTRGQQVTLRCSPKSGHDTVSWYQQALGQGPQFIFQYYEEEERQRGNFPDRFSGHQFPNYSSELNVNALLLGDSALYLCASSLASVNEKLFFGSGTQLSVL.